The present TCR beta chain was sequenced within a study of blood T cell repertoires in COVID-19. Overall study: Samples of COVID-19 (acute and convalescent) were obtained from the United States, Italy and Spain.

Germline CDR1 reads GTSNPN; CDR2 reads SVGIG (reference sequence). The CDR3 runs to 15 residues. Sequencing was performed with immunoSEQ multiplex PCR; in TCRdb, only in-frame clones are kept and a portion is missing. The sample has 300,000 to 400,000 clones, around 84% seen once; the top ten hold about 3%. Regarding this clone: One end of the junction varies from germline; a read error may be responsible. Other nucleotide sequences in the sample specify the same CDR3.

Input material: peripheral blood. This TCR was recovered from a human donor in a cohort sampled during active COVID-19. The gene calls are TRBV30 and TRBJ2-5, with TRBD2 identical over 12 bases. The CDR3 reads CAWSRLAGDQETQYF. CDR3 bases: TGTGCCTGGTCCAGACTAGCGGGAGACCAGGAGACCCAGTACTTC.